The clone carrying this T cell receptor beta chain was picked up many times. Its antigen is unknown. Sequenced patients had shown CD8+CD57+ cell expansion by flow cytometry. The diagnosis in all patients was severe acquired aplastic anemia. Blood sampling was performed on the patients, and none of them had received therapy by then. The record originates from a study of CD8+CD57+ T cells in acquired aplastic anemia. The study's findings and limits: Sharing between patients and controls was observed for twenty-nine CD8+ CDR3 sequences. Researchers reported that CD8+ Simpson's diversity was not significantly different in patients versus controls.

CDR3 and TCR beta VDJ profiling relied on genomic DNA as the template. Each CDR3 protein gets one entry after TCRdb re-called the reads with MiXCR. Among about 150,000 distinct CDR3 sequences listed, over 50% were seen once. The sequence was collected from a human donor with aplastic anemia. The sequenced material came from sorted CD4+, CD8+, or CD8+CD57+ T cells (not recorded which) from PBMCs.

CDR3 DNA sequence: TGTGCCAGCAGCTCAACTAGCGGGGGGGAACGAGGGTATGGGAATGAGCAGTTCTTC. It specifies CASSSTSGGERGYGNEQFF. The rearrangement links TRBV7-1 to TRBJ2-1; 13 nucleotides match TRBD2. TRBV7-1 is annotated as an ORF whose role is uncertain. V trimming: 2 bases; J trimming: 7 bases; junction bases outside the gene matches: 14. The CDR3 extends over 19 amino acids.